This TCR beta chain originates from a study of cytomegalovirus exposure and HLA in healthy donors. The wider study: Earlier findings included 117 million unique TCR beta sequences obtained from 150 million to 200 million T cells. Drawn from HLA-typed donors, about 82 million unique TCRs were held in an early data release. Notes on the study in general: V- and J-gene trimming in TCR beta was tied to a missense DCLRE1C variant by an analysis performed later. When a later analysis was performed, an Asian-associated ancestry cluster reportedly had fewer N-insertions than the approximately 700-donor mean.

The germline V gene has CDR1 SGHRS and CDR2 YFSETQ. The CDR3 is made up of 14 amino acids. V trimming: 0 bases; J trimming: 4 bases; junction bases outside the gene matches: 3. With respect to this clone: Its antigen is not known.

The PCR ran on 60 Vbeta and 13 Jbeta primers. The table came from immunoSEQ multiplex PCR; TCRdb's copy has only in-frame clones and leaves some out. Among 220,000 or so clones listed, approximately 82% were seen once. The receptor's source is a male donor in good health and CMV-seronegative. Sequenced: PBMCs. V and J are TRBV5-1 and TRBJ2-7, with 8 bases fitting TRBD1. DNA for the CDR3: TGCGCCAGCAGCTTGGACAGGGGGGATTACGAGCAGTACTTC. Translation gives CASSLDRGDYEQYF.